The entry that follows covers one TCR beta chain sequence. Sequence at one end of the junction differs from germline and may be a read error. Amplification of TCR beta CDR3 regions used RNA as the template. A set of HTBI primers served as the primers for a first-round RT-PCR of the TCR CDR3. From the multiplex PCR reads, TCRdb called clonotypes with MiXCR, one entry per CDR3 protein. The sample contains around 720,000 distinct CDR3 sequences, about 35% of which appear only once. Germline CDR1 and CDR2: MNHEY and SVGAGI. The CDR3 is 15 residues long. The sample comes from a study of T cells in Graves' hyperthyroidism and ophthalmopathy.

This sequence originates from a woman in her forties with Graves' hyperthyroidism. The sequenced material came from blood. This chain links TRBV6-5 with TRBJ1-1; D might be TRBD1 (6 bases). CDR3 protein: CASSLSGVVNTEASF. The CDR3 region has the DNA TGTGCCAGCAGTTTATCAGGGGTCGTCAACACTGAAGCTTCCTTT.